These 30 T cell receptor beta chains were sequenced from one sample in a study of T cells after posttransplantation cyclophosphamide. Profiled with immunoSEQ multiplex PCR; TCRdb holds only in-frame clones, not every one. This sample comprises 12,000 or so clones, none seen once only. The specimen was PBMCs. Every receptor here comes from a woman in her thirties or forties in good health, CMV-negative, and a related stem cell transplant donor.

Concerning this clone: One end of the junction is discordant with germline, which a read error may explain. For the CDR3, the DNA is TGTGCCAGCAGCCAGATCTTGAGCACAGGTACGCAGTATTTT. Amino acids: CASSQILSTGTQYF. The chain links TRBV4-2 to TRBJ2-3, with D possibly being TRBD1 (5 bases). The CDR3 has 14 residues. Germline V gene lookup returns CDR1 LGHNA and CDR2 YNFKEQ.

This clone was seen ten or more times. V and J are TRBV7-8 and TRBJ1-1; TRBD1 matches at 10 bases. Germline CDR1 is SGHVS and CDR2 is FQNEAQ. The length of the CDR3 is 16 residues. Trimming removed 2 bases from V and 1 base from J; junction bases left unmatched: 4. Here the CDR3 DNA reads TGTGCCAGCAGCTTAAGGGACAGGGGATCGAACACTGAAGCTTTCTTT. Amino acid sequence: CASSLRDRGSNTEAFF. The variable domain in full, completed from reference TRBV7-8 and TRBJ1-1, reads GAGVSQSPRYKVAKRGQDVALRCDPISGHVSLFWYQQALGQGPEFLTYFQNEAQLDKSGLPSDRFFAERPEGSVSTLKIQRTQQEDSAVYLCASSLRDRGSNTEAFFGQGTRLTVV.

There are many counts of this clone. V gene TRBV9 combines with J gene TRBJ2-7; TRBD2 aligns across 7 bases. Germline V gene sequence: CDR1 SGDLS, CDR2 YYNGEE. The trim removed 1 base at V and 3 bases at J, leaving 4 bases unmatched. The CDR3 sequence is 14 residues long. The CDR3 loop is CASSVLSGDYEQYF. In DNA form, the CDR3 reads TGTGCCAGCAGCGTATTGAGCGGGGACTACGAGCAGTACTTC.

In this sample, this clone turned up a few times. The chain uses TRBV5-4 and TRBJ2-2; D might be TRBD2 (7 bases). The V end lost 4 bases, the J end lost 5 bases, and 12 bases lay between the germline ends. The germline gives CDR1 SGHNT, CDR2 YYREEE (reference sequence). There are 14 residues in the CDR3. In nucleotides, the CDR3 is TGTGCCAGCAGCCCGGGGGGCAATACCGGGGAGCTGTTTTTT. Its translation: CASSPGGNTGELFF. The full variable domain, completed using reference TRBV5-4 and TRBJ2-2, is ETGVTQSPTHLIKTRGQQVTLRCSSQSGHNTVSWYQQALGQGPQFIFQYYREEENGRGNFPPRFSGLQFPNYSSELNVNALELDDSALYLCASSPGGNTGELFFGEGSRLTVL.

In this sample, this clone turned up many times. This chain links TRBV6-1 with TRBJ1-1, with TRBD1 identical over 8 bases. Trimming took 4 bases from V and 10 from J; bases not matched to a gene: 5. The CDR3 runs to 12 residues. Germline V gene data show CDR1 as MNHNS and CDR2 as SASEGT. CDR3 residues: CASSALTGVAFF. The CDR3 DNA is TGTGCCAGCAGTGCATTGACAGGGGTAGCTTTCTTT.

This clone was seen more than once but under ten times. The chain couples TRBV4-2 to TRBJ2-5; a weak D match, TRBD2 (6 bases). V was pared by 4 bases and J by 7 bases, with 19 bases between. The CDR3 spans 15 residues. The germline gives CDR1 LGHNA, CDR2 YNFKEQ. The CDR3 loop reads CASSRPSDQSGTQYF. Written as DNA, the CDR3 is TGTGCCAGCAGCCGTCCTAGCGACCAATCGGGGACCCAGTACTTC.

The gene calls are TRBV2 and TRBJ2-5, with D perhaps matching TRBD1 (5 bases). The CDR3 is made up of 14 amino acids. The V gene lost 1 base and the J gene lost 2 bases, with 8 bases spanning the gap. In germline, CDR1 is SNHLY, CDR2 FYNNEI. This CDR3 is CASSEVRAQETQYF. The CDR3 DNA reads TGTGCCAGCAGTGAAGTCAGGGCTCAAGAGACCCAGTACTTC. Together with reference TRBV2 and TRBJ2-5, the CDR3 gives the full variable domain: EPEVTQTPSHQVTQMGQEVILRCVPISNHLYFYWYRQILGQKVEFLVSFYNNEISEKSEIFDDQFSVERPDGSNFTLKIRSTKLEDSAMYFCASSEVRAQETQYFGPGTRLLVL.

At least ten counts were recorded for this clone. The chain links TRBV6-2 or TRBV6-3 to TRBJ2-7, with unresolved D. Germline V gives CDR1 MNHEY, CDR2 SVGEGT. V lost 7 bases and J 6 bases, leaving 13 bases between the germline ends. The CDR3 extends over 12 amino acids. CDR3 nucleotide sequence: TGTGCCAGCACCATCGAGCCTTCCGAGCAGTACTTC. This translates into CASTIEPSEQYF.

In its sample, this clone was seen many times. The junction shows a germline mismatch at one end, possibly a read error. The V gene is TRBV7-7, the J gene TRBJ2-2; possible D gene TRBD1, 6 bases. CDR3 length equals 15 residues. Germline V gives CDR1 SSHAT, CDR2 FNYEAQ (reference sequence). The DNA of the CDR3 is TGTGCTAGCAGCCTGGGGACACCAAACACCGGGGAGCTGTTTTTT. Translating gives CASSLGTPNTGELFF.

Many counts were recorded for this clone. An end of the junction differs from the germline gene, which may be a read error. The rearrangement links TRBV6-1 to TRBJ1-5; D gene ambiguous. CDR3 length: 12 residues. Germline lookup yields CDR1 MNHNS and CDR2 SASEGT. CDR3: CASSPGGPSFYF. Here the CDR3 DNA reads TGTGCCAGCAGTCCCGGAGGACCTAGCTTTTATTTT.

This clone came up many times. The chain combines TRBV9 with TRBJ1-2, with D possibly TRBD1 on 6 matching bases. Trimming removed 3 bases from V and 2 bases from J, with 17 bases in between. CDR1 and CDR2 (germline): SGDLS, YYNGEE. The CDR3 spans 16 residues. CDR3 loop: CASSGGGAGQNYGYTF. In nucleotides, the CDR3 is TGTGCCAGCAGCGGTGGGGGCGCCGGGCAGAACTATGGCTACACCTTC.

This clone was seen at least ten times. V and J are TRBV7-8 and TRBJ1-5; TRBD1 matches at 9 bases. Germline CDR1 and CDR2: SGHVS and FQNEAQ. The junction had 7 bases not matched to a gene; V was cut back by 5 bases and J by 5 bases. The CDR3 runs to 15 residues. The CDR3 nucleotides read TGTGCCAGCAGCCCAGGGGGGACAGGGTATCAGCCCCAGCATTTT. Encoded protein: CASSPGGTGYQPQHF.

This clone was counted ten times or more. The chain has TRBV7-3 and TRBJ2-1, with D maybe TRBD1 (7 bases). The V end was cut by 5 bases, the J end by 2 bases, with 13 bases between. The CDR3 has 15 amino acids. The germline gives CDR1 SGHTA, CDR2 FQGTGA. The CDR3 loop is CASSPRGVAYNEQFF. In DNA, the CDR3 is TGTGCCAGCAGCCCCAGGGGGGTGGCCTACAATGAGCAGTTCTTC.

This clone came up many times. The V gene is TRBV4-1, the J gene TRBJ2-1; a weak D match, TRBD1 (5 bases). The CDR3 contains 12 residues. Germline assignment: CDR1 MGHRA and CDR2 YSYEKL. Trimming cost V 4 bases and J 5 bases, with 6 bases left between them. The CDR3 sequence is CASSLGDNEQFF. The CDR3 DNA is TGCGCCAGCAGCCTAGGGGACAATGAGCAGTTCTTC.

This clone was counted ten times or more. The V and J genes are TRBV11-2 and TRBJ2-7, with 7 bases lining up with TRBD2. Germline V gene data show CDR1 as SGHAT and CDR2 as FQNNGV. V was pared by 5 bases and J by 6 bases, with 7 bases of the junction left unmatched. The CDR3 length is 13 residues. The CDR3 loop reads CASSLGGSREQYF. The CDR3 DNA follows: TGTGCCAGCAGCCTCGGGGGGTCGCGCGAGCAGTACTTC.

This clone was counted many times. The chain links TRBV19 to TRBJ2-1, with D possibly TRBD2 on 5 matching bases. The germline V gene encodes CDR1 LNHDA and CDR2 SQIVND (reference sequence). There are 16 residues in the CDR3. V dropped 0 bases and J dropped 2 bases, with 11 bases sitting between them. CDR3 in DNA: TGTGCCAGTAGTATAGATAAGTCGGGGACCTACAATGAGCAGTTCTTC. Residues: CASSIDKSGTYNEQFF.

This clone has at least ten counts. J is TRBJ2-5 and V is TRBV9, with D perhaps TRBD1 (6 bases). Germline CDR1 and CDR2: SGDLS and YYNGEE. The CDR3 length is 14 residues. V lost 0 bases and J lost 5, with 11 bases in between. Here the CDR3 reads CASSVVGAGETQYF. CDR3 DNA sequence: TGTGCCAGCAGCGTAGTGGGGGCCGGGGAGACCCAGTACTTC. Combining the CDR3 with reference TRBV9 and TRBJ2-5 gives the whole variable domain DSGVTQTPKHLITATGQRVTLRCSPRSGDLSVYWYQQSLDQGLQFLIQYYNGEERAKGNILERFSAQQFPDLHSELNLSSLELGDSALYFCASSVVGAGETQYFGPGTRLLVL.

This clone came up many times. The chain couples TRBV5-1 to TRBJ2-1; 8 nucleotides match TRBD2. From germline, CDR1 is SGHRS and CDR2 YFSETQ. The CDR3 extends over 15 amino acids. Losses at the gene ends were 5 bases for V and 0 bases for J; bases not matched to a gene: 4. The CDR3 spells CASRAGGRSYNEQFF. The DNA for the CDR3 is TGCGCCAGCAGGGCGGGAGGTCGCTCCTACAATGAGCAGTTCTTC.

At least ten counts were recorded for this clone. The gene calls are TRBV2 and TRBJ1-4; 9 nucleotides align to TRBD1. The CDR3 spans 14 residues. Germline CDR1 SNHLY, CDR2 FYNNEI. V dropped 6 bases and J dropped 8; count of bases not matched to a gene: 7. The CDR3 DNA reads as TGTGCCAGCAGCCAACAGGGGGCGGCGGAAAAACTGTTTTTT. Its translation: CASSQQGAAEKLFF.

This clone was seen ten or more times. The chain joins TRBV28 to TRBJ1-2; weak D call: TRBD1 (5 bases). V was shortened by 2 bases and J by 7 bases, with 8 bases between the two germline ends. Per the germline V gene, CDR1 is MDHEN and CDR2 is SYDVKM. The CDR3 runs 12 residues. The CDR3 DNA reads as TGTGCCAGCAGTTTAGGGGGGGGTGGCTACACCTTC. Translating gives CASSLGGGGYTF.

This clone was counted ten times or more. Germline and junction disagree at one end, which may indicate a read error. This chain joins TRBV6-6 and TRBJ1-5; 7 nucleotides agree with TRBD1. There are 15 residues in the CDR3. Germline values: CDR1 MNHNY, CDR2 SVGAGI (reference sequence). DNA of the CDR3: TGTGCCAGCCACCGGGACAGAAGAGGCAAGCAGCCCCAGCATTTT. Translated, it gives CASHRDRRGKQPQHF.

Many counts were recorded for this clone. The rearrangement links TRBV19 to TRBJ1-2; perhaps TRBD1 as D (5 bases). The CDR3 sequence is 15 residues long. CDR1 LNHDA and CDR2 SQIVND come from the germline V gene (reference sequence). Trimming stripped 6 bases from V and 4 bases from J, with 18 bases between. This CDR3 reads CASRESRGGFYGYTF. The DNA of the CDR3 is TGTGCCAGTAGAGAAAGTCGGGGGGGGTTCTATGGCTACACCTTC.

This clone was counted at least ten times. This chain uses TRBV5-1 with TRBJ1-1; no clear D gene. The CDR3 totals 16 residues. V was pared by 4 bases and J by 4 bases, with 20 bases between. Per the germline V gene, CDR1 is SGHRS and CDR2 is YFSETQ. For the CDR3, the DNA is TGCGCCAGCAGCCAACACTCCAGGAGATCCACCACTGAAGCTTTCTTT. Protein: CASSQHSRRSTTEAFF.

This clone was detected many times. V is TRBV10-2 and J is TRBJ1-1; no firm D call. Germline V gives CDR1 WSHSY, CDR2 SAAADI. The V end was cut by 4 bases, the J end by 6 bases, with 9 bases between. The CDR3 length is 12 residues. The CDR3 reads CASSAFEAEAFF. CDR3 bases: TGCGCCAGCAGTGCCTTTGAGGCTGAAGCTTTCTTT.

This clone was counted many times. The V call is TRBV2, the J call TRBJ2-5, with TRBD2 as a possible D gene (6 bases). Per germline, CDR1 SNHLY and CDR2 FYNNEI. Trimming stripped 6 bases from V and 5 bases from J, with 10 bases between. The CDR3 runs to 12 residues. The CDR3 here is CASRGGVETQYF. CDR3 in DNA: TGTGCCAGCAGGGGCGGGGTTGAGACCCAGTACTTC.

The V gene is TRBV6-5, the J gene TRBJ1-5; D is unclear. Trimming removed 6 bases from V and 11 bases from J, with 14 bases in between. The CDR3 is 12 amino acids. CDR1 and CDR2 from the germline V gene are MNHEY and SVGAGI. In DNA, the CDR3 is TGTGCCAGCAGCCCGACTTTGGGTACCCAGCATTTT. Translation: CASSPTLGTQHF.

Ten or more counts support this clone. The genes are TRBV27 and TRBJ2-3; 8 bases match TRBD1. CDR3 size: 16 residues. Germline CDR1 reads MNHEY; CDR2 reads SMNVEV (reference sequence). V lost 7 bases, J lost 2 bases, and 11 bases stayed unmatched. CDR3 DNA sequence: TGTGCCAGCAACAGGGGGGCGCGGGCGGCCACAGATACGCAGTATTTT. Protein sequence: CASNRGARAATDTQYF.

This clone was observed at least ten times. This sequence joins TRBV12-3 or TRBV12-4 and TRBJ2-7; TRBD2 might be the D (6 bases). This CDR3 is built from 14 residues. Between the trimmed V and J ends, which lost 3 bases and 7 bases, there was a span of 16 bases. CDR3 sequence (DNA): TGTGCCAGCAGTTTGGGGGGTGGTAGTGGTGAGCAGTACTTC. Translated, it gives CASSLGGGSGEQYF.

This clone was detected ten times or more. V and J are TRBV15 and TRBJ2-1; maybe TRBD1 (6 bases). CDR3 size: 14 residues. Germline CDR1 reads LNHNV; CDR2 reads YYDKDF (reference sequence). Trimming took off 4 bases at V and 4 bases at J, with 11 bases between the two ends. CDR3 sequence: CATSTRTAYNEQFF. The CDR3 DNA reads TGTGCCACCAGCACCCGGACAGCATACAATGAGCAGTTCTTC.

This clone was detected only a few times. The chain has TRBV7-2 and TRBJ1-3; 9 bases agree with TRBD1. This CDR3 is built from 14 residues. Germline V gene data show CDR1 as SGHTA and CDR2 as FQGNSA. With 3 bases clipped from V and 7 bases from J, the junction kept 4 bases outside the gene matches. The CDR3 DNA sequence: TGTGCCAGCAGCTTGGTTGACAGGGGGAACACCATATATTTT. This codes for CASSLVDRGNTIYF.